The entry that follows covers one T cell receptor beta chain sequence. Its antigen is not known. The sample originates from a study of cytomegalovirus exposure and HLA in healthy donors. Whole-study findings and limits: Analyses of presence/absence relied on an assumption of roughly uniform sequencing depth across donors.

Germline V gene lookup returns CDR1 LNHNV and CDR2 YYDKDF (reference sequence). V lost 0 bases and J 5 bases, leaving 16 bases between the germline ends. The CDR3 covers 16 residues. The primer mix had 60 Vbeta and 13 Jbeta primers. Using immunoSEQ multiplex PCR, the repertoire was profiled, and TCRdb retains in-frame clones only, with some absent. Here the sample spans about 160,000 clones, nearly 80% being singletons. Sequenced input: PBMCs. This sequence joins TRBV15 and TRBJ2-5; tentative D call: TRBD1 (6 bases). The sequence came from a woman between 35 and 50 years old in good health and CMV-seronegative. CDR3 coding DNA: TGTGCCACCAGCAGAGATCTACAGGGCCTTTGGGAGACCCAGTACTTC. The encoded protein is CATSRDLQGLWETQYF.